The 4 T cell receptor beta chains listed next were all sequenced from one sample in a study of T-cell reconstitution after alpha-beta-depleted transplantation in children. The library targeted TCRbeta and was prepared with unique molecular identifiers. A single record per CDR3 protein comes from TCRdb applying MiXCR to the PCR reads. The sample has about 540,000 distinct CDR3 sequences, around 16% seen once; the top ten hold more than 2.5%. The sequenced sample was PBMCs from the stem cell graft donor, obtained from the stem cell graft. These receptors originate from a human donor who donated a stem cell graft to a child with acute lymphoblastic leukemia.

This clonotype was found a few times. The chain is built from TRBV7-6 and TRBJ2-5; TRBD1 aligns across 8 bases. CDR1 and CDR2 from the germline V gene are SGHVS and FNYEAQ. CDR3 size: 14 residues. V lost 5 bases, J lost 2 bases, and 4 bases stayed unmatched. As DNA, the CDR3 is TGTGCCAGCAGCCCCCAGGGGGCTCAAGAGACCCAGTACTTC. As protein: CASSPQGAQETQYF. The full variable domain, rest sourced from reference TRBV7-6 and TRBJ2-5, is GAGVSQSPRYKVTKRGQDVALRCDPISGHVSLYWYRQALGQGPEFLTYFNYEAQQDKSGLPNDRFSAERPEGSISTLTIQRTEQRDSAMYRCASSPQGAQETQYFGPGTRLLVL.

In its sample, this clonotype was seen a few times. The rearrangement joins TRBV11-3 to TRBJ2-5, with 10 positions matching TRBD2. CDR1 is SGHNT, CDR2 YENEEA, per germline. The CDR3 consists of 16 residues. Germline trimming cut 1 base from V and 2 bases from J; bases unmatched to any gene: 4. The CDR3 DNA follows: TGTGCCAGCAGCTTAGGGCTAGCGGGAGATCAAGAGACCCAGTACTTC. It encodes CASSLGLAGDQETQYF.

The chain employs TRBV5-1 and TRBJ2-7; perhaps TRBD2 as D (6 bases). Trimming took off 0 bases at V and 6 bases at J, with 10 bases between the two ends. The CDR3 has 13 amino acids. Germline loops: CDR1 SGHRS, CDR2 YFSETQ. The CDR3 bases are TGCGCCAGCAGCTTGGTCGGGGGAGGCGAGCAGTACTTC. This codes for CASSLVGGGEQYF.

This chain connects TRBV5-1 to TRBJ2-3, with 9 bases that match TRBD2. There are 14 residues in the CDR3. CDR1 and CDR2 (germline): SGHRS, YFSETQ. With V trimmed by 3 bases and J by 7 bases, 6 bases remained unmatched. The CDR3 DNA follows: TGCGCCAGCAGCTGGGTTAGCGGGAGAAATACGCAGTATTTT. The encoded protein is CASSWVSGRNTQYF.